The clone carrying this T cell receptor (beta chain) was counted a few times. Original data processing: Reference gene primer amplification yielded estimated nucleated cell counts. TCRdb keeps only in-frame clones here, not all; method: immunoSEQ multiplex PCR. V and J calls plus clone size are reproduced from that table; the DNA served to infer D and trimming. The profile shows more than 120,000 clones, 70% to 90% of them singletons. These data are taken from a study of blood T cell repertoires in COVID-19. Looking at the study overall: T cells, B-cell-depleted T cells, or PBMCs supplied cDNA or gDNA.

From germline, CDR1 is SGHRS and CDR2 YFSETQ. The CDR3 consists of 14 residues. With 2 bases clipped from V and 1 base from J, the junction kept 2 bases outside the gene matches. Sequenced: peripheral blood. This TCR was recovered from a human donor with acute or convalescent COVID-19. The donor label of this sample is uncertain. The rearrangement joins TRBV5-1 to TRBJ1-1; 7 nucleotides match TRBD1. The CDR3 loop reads CASSFGQANTEAFF. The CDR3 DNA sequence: TGCGCCAGCAGCTTTGGACAGGCGAACACTGAAGCTTTCTTT.